The 13 T cell receptor beta chains reported below all come from one sample, sequenced in a study of beta chain features in type 1 diabetes. Study findings and constraints: Shortening of TCRB CDR3s, moderate but significant, appeared in all four CD4+ subsets of Type 1 diabetes patients.

The antigens for these receptors are not known. The isolated RNA, all of it, was reverse transcribed, so expressed TCRB transcripts were what got sequenced. Profiling relied on immunoSEQ multiplex PCR, and the TCRdb table lists in-frame clones only, not all of them. The sample lists about 340,000 clones, roughly 14% seen once, with approximately 0.016% in the top ten. The source material was naive CD4+ T cells from blood. The receptors shown here come from a woman aged 18-29 years with type 1 diabetes.

CDR3 region: CASSYQRRDNEQFF. The CDR3 DNA reads TGTGCCAGCAGTTACCAAAGGCGGGACAATGAGCAGTTCTTC. The V and J genes are TRBV6-5 and TRBJ2-1, with D perhaps matching TRBD2 (5 bases). CDR1 and CDR2 (germline): MNHEY, SVGAGI. V was pared by 2 bases and J by 5 bases, with 10 bases between. The CDR3 sequence is 14 residues long.

This clone has more than one count but fewer than ten. The chain uses TRBV28 and TRBJ2-3; TRBD1 might be the D (7 bases). V dropped 6 bases and J dropped 4 bases, with 17 bases sitting between them. Germline V gene lookup returns CDR1 MDHEN and CDR2 SYDVKM. CDR3 length: 15 amino acids. In nucleotides, the CDR3 is TGTGCCAGCAGCTTTCGACAGGGCGGGGCAGATACGCAGTATTTT. It codes for CASSFRQGGADTQYF.

This clone has just a few counts. In nucleotides, the CDR3 is TGTGCCAGCTGGGCCTCGGGGGCCAAAAACATTCAGTACTTC. Translating it yields CASWASGAKNIQYF. The gene calls are TRBV6-6 and TRBJ2-4, with a tentative D call TRBD2 (5 bases). CDR1 MNHNY and CDR2 SVGAGI come from the germline V gene (reference sequence). Trimming cost V 8 bases and J 1 base, with 12 bases left between them. This CDR3 has 14 amino acids.

This clone was observed at least ten times. V gene TRBV7-9 combines with J gene TRBJ2-4; 8 bases align to TRBD1. The CDR3 has 16 amino acids. V was pared by 5 bases and J by 0 bases, with 6 bases of the junction left unmatched. In germline, CDR1 is SEHNR, CDR2 FQNEAQ (reference sequence). The CDR3 loop reads CASSHGTGEAKNIQYF. CDR3 nucleotide sequence: TGTGCCAGCAGCCACGGGACAGGAGAAGCCAAAAACATTCAGTACTTC.

The chain links TRBV5-4 to TRBJ2-3, with D tentatively TRBD2 (5 bases). The CDR3 is made up of 16 amino acids. Germline-derived CDR1 and CDR2 are SGHNT and YYREEE (reference sequence). Trimming removed 4 bases at V and 6 bases at J, with 21 bases between. CDR3 in amino acids: CASSPLGPHRGDTQYF. The CDR3 DNA is TGTGCCAGCAGCCCGCTAGGACCCCACCGAGGGGATACGCAGTATTTT.

CDR3 DNA: TGCGCCACTTCGCTTCGGGAGGGACAGCAAGAGACCCAGTACTTC. Amino acid sequence: CATSLREGQQETQYF. The V gene is TRBV5-1, the J gene TRBJ2-5, with D perhaps matching TRBD2 (8 bases). Germline V gene sequence: CDR1 SGHRS, CDR2 YFSETQ. This CDR3 comprises 15 residues. V lost 9 bases, J lost 2 bases, and 20 bases lay in between. The full variable domain, in which reference TRBV5-1 and TRBJ2-5 provide the parts outside the CDR3, is KAGVTQTPRYLIKTRGQQVTLSCSPISGHRSVSWYQQTPGQGLQFLFEYFSETQRNKGNFPGRFSGRQFSNSRSEMNVSTLELGDSALYLCATSLREGQQETQYFGPGTRLLVL.

In this sample, this clone turned up a few times. This chain joins TRBV5-1 and TRBJ2-6, with D perhaps matching TRBD1 (5 bases). The ends were cut back, 4 bases at V and 4 bases at J, with 15 bases in the middle. The CDR3 sequence is 16 residues long. Per germline, CDR1 SGHRS and CDR2 YFSETQ. The CDR3 is CASSPPSTAGANVLTF. The DNA for the CDR3 is TGCGCCAGCAGCCCGCCTTCGACAGCCGGGGCCAACGTCCTGACTTTC.

This clone occurred a few times. The chain uses TRBV7-9 and TRBJ2-5, with 10 positions matching TRBD2. Unmatched junction bases numbered 8, after V lost 5 bases and J lost 5 bases. CDR3 length: 15 amino acids. Germline assignment: CDR1 SEHNR and CDR2 FQNEAQ (reference sequence). The CDR3 loop reads CASSLKREGRETQYF. The CDR3, as DNA: TGTGCCAGCAGCCTAAAGCGGGAGGGCCGGGAGACCCAGTACTTC.

The chain links TRBV28 to TRBJ2-1; D is unresolved. CDR3 length: 16 amino acids. Per the germline V gene, CDR1 is MDHEN and CDR2 is SYDVKM. V was pared by 2 bases and J by 0 bases, with 11 bases between. The chain's CDR3 is CASSLVGYSSYNEQFF. In nucleotides, the CDR3 is TGTGCCAGCAGTTTAGTGGGCTATAGCTCCTACAATGAGCAGTTCTTC.

This clone was counted only a few times. This chain uses TRBV5-1 with TRBJ2-7; 7 bases are shared with TRBD1. Germline lookup yields CDR1 SGHRS and CDR2 YFSETQ. After removal of 0 bases from V and 2 bases from J, the junction contained 2 bases not matched to a gene. There are 14 residues in the CDR3. Here the CDR3 DNA reads TGCGCCAGCAGCTTGGAGAGGGGGCCCTACGAGCAGTACTTC. Translating gives CASSLERGPYEQYF.

This clone was observed a handful of times. This sequence joins TRBV27 and TRBJ2-5, with D possibly matching TRBD2 (5 bases). The germline V gene encodes CDR1 MNHEY and CDR2 SMNVEV (reference sequence). The CDR3 is 12 amino acids. Trimming took 5 bases from V and 4 from J, leaving 8 bases between them. CDR3 amino acids: CASSEGGETQYF. Written as DNA, the CDR3 is TGTGCCAGCAGTGAGGGTGGAGAGACCCAGTACTTC.

This rearrangement joins TRBV30 to TRBJ2-3; 10 bases are shared with TRBD2. V shed 2 bases, J shed 4 bases, and the junction held 0 bases outside the gene matches. Germline assignment: CDR1 GTSNPN and CDR2 SVGIG (reference sequence). CDR3 length: 13 residues. The CDR3 nucleotides read TGTGCCTGGAGTCTAGCGGGAGCAGATACGCAGTATTTT. Protein: CAWSLAGADTQYF.

This clone was counted a few times. The V gene is TRBV27, the J gene TRBJ2-5; 11 nucleotides align to TRBD2. CDR1 and CDR2 from the germline V gene are MNHEY and SMNVEV (reference sequence). The V segment lost 2 bases and the J segment 1 base; nucleotides outside the gene matches: 3. There are 16 residues in the CDR3. This CDR3 is CASSLLGTSGQETQYF. CDR3 DNA: TGTGCCAGCAGTTTACTCGGGACTAGCGGCCAAGAGACCCAGTACTTC.